A single sample gave rise to the 7 T cell receptor beta chains below, sequenced in a study of cytomegalovirus exposure and HLA in healthy donors. Some clones are missing from TCRdb's copy, which holds only in-frame ones; the method was immunoSEQ multiplex PCR. The table has about 21,000 clones, approximately 97% seen once. The material sequenced was PBMCs. These receptors were taken from a man younger than 40 in good health and CMV-seropositive.

The chain links TRBV19 to TRBJ2-7; the match to TRBD1 covers 10 bases. Germline V gene sequence: CDR1 LNHDA, CDR2 SQIVND (reference sequence). V was pared by 5 bases and J by 3 bases, with 7 bases of the junction left unmatched. This CDR3 comprises 15 residues. CDR3 bases: TGTGCCAGTAGTCCGGGACAGGGGCTCAACTACGAGCAGTACTTC. Its protein is CASSPGQGLNYEQYF.

This chain links TRBV13 with TRBJ2-7, with D perhaps matching TRBD2 (5 bases). V lost 1 base to trimming and J lost 4 bases, with 8 bases between them. The CDR3 length is 13 residues. Germline values: CDR1 PRHDT, CDR2 FYEKMQ (reference sequence). CDR3 nucleotides: TGTGCCAGCAGCTTAGCGGGGTTGTACGAGCAGTACTTC. Translating gives CASSLAGLYEQYF.

The genes are TRBV7-2 and TRBJ2-6, with D perhaps TRBD2 (5 bases). V was clipped by 0 bases and J by 4 bases, with 16 bases between them. The germline V gene encodes CDR1 SGHTA and CDR2 FQGNSA. CDR3 size: 18 residues. The CDR3 bases are TGTGCCAGCAGCTTAGCGGCACGGGGTAGGGCCGGGGCCAACGTCCTGACTTTC. As protein: CASSLAARGRAGANVLTF.

The gene calls are TRBV11-3 and TRBJ2-2, with 14 bases matching TRBD2. This CDR3 region has 18 residues. Trimming cost V 0 bases and J 8 bases; bases outside gene matches: 8. The V gene's germline CDR1 is SGHNT and CDR2 YENEEA. CDR3 amino acids: CASSLDGGTSGRLGELFF. In DNA, the CDR3 is TGTGCCAGCAGCTTAGATGGCGGGACTAGCGGGAGATTGGGGGAGCTGTTTTTT. The full variable domain, in which reference TRBV11-3 and TRBJ2-2 provide the parts outside the CDR3, is EAGVVQSPRYKIIEKKQPVAFWCNPISGHNTLYWYLQNLGQGPELLIRYENEEAVDDSQLPKDRFSAERLKGVDSTLKIQPAELGDSAVYLCASSLDGGTSGRLGELFFGEGSRLTVL.

In its sample, this clone was seen once. CDR3 region: CASSYPRDGLQETQYF. CDR3 nucleotide sequence: TGTGCCAGCAGTTACCCACGGGATGGGCTCCAAGAGACCCAGTACTTC. The chain is built from TRBV6-5 and TRBJ2-5; D may be TRBD2 (5 bases). From germline, CDR1 is MNHEY and CDR2 SVGAGI. Trimming removed 2 bases at V and 1 base at J, with 14 bases between. The CDR3 extends over 16 amino acids.

This chain uses TRBV7-2 with TRBJ2-1, with TRBD2 identical over 11 bases. Germline V gene sequence: CDR1 SGHTA, CDR2 FQGNSA. V lost 3 bases to trimming and J lost 10 bases; unmatched junction nucleotides: 8. CDR3 length equals 15 residues. CDR3 sequence: CASSFNSGRAGEQFF. The DNA for the CDR3 is TGTGCCAGCAGCTTCAATAGCGGGAGGGCGGGGGAGCAGTTCTTC.

The chain is built from TRBV4-1 and TRBJ2-3; 12 bases are a match to TRBD2. This CDR3 contains 18 residues. Germline V gene data show CDR1 as MGHRA and CDR2 as YSYEKL. The trim removed 0 bases at V and 5 bases at J, leaving 9 bases unmatched. CDR3 DNA: TGCGCCAGCAGCCAAGATTTGGCTAGCGGGAGGGGGAAAGATACGCAGTATTTT. This translates into CASSQDLASGRGKDTQYF.